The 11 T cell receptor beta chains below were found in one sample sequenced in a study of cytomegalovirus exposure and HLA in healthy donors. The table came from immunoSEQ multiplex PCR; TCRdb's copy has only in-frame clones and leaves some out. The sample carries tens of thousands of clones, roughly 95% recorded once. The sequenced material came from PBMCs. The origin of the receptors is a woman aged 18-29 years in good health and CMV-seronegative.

CDR3 bases: TGCGCCAGCAGCCAGGCACTAGCGGGAGGTTACAATGAGCAGTTCTTC. This encodes CASSQALAGGYNEQFF. The chain employs TRBV4-1 and TRBJ2-1; 12 positions agree with TRBD2. Per germline, CDR1 MGHRA and CDR2 YSYEKL. The CDR3 has 16 amino acids. V gave up 3 bases and J gave up 4 bases; unmatched junction bases: 4.

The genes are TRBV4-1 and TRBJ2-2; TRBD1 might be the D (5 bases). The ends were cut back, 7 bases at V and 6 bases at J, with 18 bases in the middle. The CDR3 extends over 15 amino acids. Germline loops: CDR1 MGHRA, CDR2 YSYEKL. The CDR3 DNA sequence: TGCGCCAGCACCGGAACCCGAAGACAGTCCGGGGAGCTGTTTTTT. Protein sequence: CASTGTRRQSGELFF.

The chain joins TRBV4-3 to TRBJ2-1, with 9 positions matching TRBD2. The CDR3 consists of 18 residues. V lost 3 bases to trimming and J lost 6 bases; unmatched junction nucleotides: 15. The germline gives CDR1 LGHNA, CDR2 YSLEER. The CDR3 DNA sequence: TGCGCCAGCAGCCAGGATCCTCCAGGCCTAGCGGGGCCCAATGAGCAGTTCTTC. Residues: CASSQDPPGLAGPNEQFF.

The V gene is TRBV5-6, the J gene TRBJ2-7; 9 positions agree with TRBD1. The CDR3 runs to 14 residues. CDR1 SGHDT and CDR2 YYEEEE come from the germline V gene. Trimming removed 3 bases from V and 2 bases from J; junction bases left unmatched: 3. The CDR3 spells CASSWGQGPYEQYF. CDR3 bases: TGTGCCAGCAGCTGGGGACAGGGACCCTACGAGCAGTACTTC.

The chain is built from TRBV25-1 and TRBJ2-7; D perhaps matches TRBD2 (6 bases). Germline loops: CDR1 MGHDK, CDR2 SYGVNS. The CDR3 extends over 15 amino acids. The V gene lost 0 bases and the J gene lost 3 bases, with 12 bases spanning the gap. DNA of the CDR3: TGTGCCAGCAGTGAATATCGGGCCGGGGGCTACGAGCAGTACTTC. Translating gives CASSEYRAGGYEQYF.

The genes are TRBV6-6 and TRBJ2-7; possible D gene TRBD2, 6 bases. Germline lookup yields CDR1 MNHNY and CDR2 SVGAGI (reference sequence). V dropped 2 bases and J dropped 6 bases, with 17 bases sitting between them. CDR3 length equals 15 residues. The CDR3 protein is CASSYVGTGESEQYF. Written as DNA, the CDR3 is TGTGCCAGCAGTTACGTTGGGACTGGGGAATCCGAGCAGTACTTC.

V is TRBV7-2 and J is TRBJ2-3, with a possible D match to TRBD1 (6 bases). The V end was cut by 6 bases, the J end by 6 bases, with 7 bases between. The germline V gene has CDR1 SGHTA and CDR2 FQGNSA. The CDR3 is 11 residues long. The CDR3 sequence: CASRRGDTQYF. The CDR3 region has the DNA TGTGCCAGCAGAAGGGGGGATACGCAGTATTTT.

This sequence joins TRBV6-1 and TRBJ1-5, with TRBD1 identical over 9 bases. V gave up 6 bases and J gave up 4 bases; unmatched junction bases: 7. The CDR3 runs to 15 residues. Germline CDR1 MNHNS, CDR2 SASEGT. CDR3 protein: CASRAGTGTNQPQHF. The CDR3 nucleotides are TGTGCCAGCAGAGCCGGGACAGGGACTAATCAGCCCCAGCATTTT.

CDR3 in amino acids: CASHPVGGEGNTQYF. For the CDR3, the DNA is TGTGCCAGCCACCCCGTGGGGGGGGAGGGCAATACGCAGTATTTT. This rearrangement joins TRBV7-2 to TRBJ2-3, with 7 bases aligning to TRBD2. Germline-derived CDR1 and CDR2 are SGHTA and FQGNSA. This CDR3 contains 15 residues. The J segment lost 7 bases and the V segment lost 8 bases, leaving 15 bases of the junction unmatched.

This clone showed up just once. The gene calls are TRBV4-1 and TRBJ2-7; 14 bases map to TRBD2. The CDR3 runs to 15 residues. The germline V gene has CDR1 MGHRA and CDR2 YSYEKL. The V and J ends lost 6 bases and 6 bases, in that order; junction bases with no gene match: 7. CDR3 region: CASSGLAGGRGEQYF. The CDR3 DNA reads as TGCGCCAGCAGTGGACTAGCGGGGGGCCGAGGCGAGCAGTACTTC.

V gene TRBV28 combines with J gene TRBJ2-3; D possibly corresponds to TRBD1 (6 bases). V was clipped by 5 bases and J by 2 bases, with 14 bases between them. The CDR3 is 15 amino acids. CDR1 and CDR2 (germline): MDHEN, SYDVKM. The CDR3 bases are TGTGCCAGCAGTGCTCGACAGGTTTCCACAGATACGCAGTATTTT. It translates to CASSARQVSTDTQYF.